The entry below gives a single TCR beta chain sequence along with its context. Its antigen is undetermined. Sequencing was performed with immunoSEQ multiplex PCR; in TCRdb, only in-frame clones are kept and a portion is missing. The sample carries about 97,000 clones, 90% recorded once. The data were obtained in a study of graft-versus-host responses after intestinal transplantation. The study's findings and limits: Among circulating GvH clones, peak levels were associated with early post-transplant declines in HvG clones. Investigators detected GvH clones in recipient marrow, with some emerging earlier in ileum or blood.

The CDR3 runs to 17 residues. The germline gives CDR1 SGHVS, CDR2 FNYEAQ. Trimming stripped 5 bases from V and 0 bases from J, with 16 bases between. Sample: PBMCs, taken roughly 450 days after intestinal transplant. This TCR was recovered from a human patient who received an intestinal transplant, so some T cells may come from the graft donor. The chain employs TRBV7-6 and TRBJ1-4; D is uncertain. The CDR3: CASSRNRGRATNEKLFF. In DNA, the CDR3 is TGTGCCAGCAGCCGCAATAGAGGCAGAGCAACTAATGAAAAACTGTTTTTT. The whole variable domain, filled in from reference TRBV7-6 and TRBJ1-4, reads GAGVSQSPRYKVTKRGQDVALRCDPISGHVSLYWYRQALGQGPEFLTYFNYEAQQDKSGLPNDRFSAERPEGSISTLTIQRTEQRDSAMYRCASSRNRGRATNEKLFFGSGTQLSVL.